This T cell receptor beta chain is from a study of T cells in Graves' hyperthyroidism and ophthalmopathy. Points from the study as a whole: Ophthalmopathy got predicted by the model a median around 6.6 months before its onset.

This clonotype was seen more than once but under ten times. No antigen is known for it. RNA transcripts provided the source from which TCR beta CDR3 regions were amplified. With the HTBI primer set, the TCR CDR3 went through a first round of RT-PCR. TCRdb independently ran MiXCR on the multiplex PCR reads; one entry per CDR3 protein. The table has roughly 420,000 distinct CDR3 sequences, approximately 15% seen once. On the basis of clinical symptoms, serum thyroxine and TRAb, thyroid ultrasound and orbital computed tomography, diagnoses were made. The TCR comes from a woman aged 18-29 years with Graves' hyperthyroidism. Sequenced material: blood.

This chain's CDR3 is CASSREGDYEQYF. CDR3 nucleotides: TGTGCCAGCAGCAGGGAGGGAGACTACGAGCAGTACTTC. The chain combines TRBV5-6 with TRBJ2-7, with TRBD2 matching over 7 bases. The junction had 4 bases not matched to a gene; V was cut back by 4 bases and J by 3 bases. Germline CDR1 and CDR2: SGHDT and YYEEEE. The CDR3 is 13 amino acids. Full variable domain (missing parts from reference TRBV5-6 and TRBJ2-7): DAGVTQSPTHLIKTRGQQVTLRCSPKSGHDTVSWYQQALGQGPQFIFQYYEEEERQRGNFPDRFSGHQFPNYSSELNVNALLLGDSALYLCASSREGDYEQYFGPGTRLTVT.